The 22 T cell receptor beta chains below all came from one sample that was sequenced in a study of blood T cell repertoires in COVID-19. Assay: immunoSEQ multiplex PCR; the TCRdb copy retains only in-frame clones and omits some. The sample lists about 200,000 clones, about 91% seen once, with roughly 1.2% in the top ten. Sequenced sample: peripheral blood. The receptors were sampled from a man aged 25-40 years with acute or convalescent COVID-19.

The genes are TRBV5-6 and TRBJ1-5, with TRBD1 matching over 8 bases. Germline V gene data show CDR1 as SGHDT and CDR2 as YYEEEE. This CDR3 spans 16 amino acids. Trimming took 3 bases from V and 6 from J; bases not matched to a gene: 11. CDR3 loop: CASSSTGAGLAQPQHF. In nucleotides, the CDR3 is TGTGCCAGCAGCTCGACAGGGGCGGGCCTAGCTCAGCCCCAGCATTTT.

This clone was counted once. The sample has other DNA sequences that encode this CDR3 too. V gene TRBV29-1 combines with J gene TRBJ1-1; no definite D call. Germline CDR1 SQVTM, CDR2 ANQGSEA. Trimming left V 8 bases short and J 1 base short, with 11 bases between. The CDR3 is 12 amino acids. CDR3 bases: TGCAGCACTAATGGAGGGAACACTGAAGCTTTCTTT. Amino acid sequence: CSTNGGNTEAFF.

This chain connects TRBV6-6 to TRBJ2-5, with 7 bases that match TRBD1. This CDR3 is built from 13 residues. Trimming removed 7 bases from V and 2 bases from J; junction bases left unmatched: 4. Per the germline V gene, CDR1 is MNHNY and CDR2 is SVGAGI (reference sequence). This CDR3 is CASNRDRQETQYF. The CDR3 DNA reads TGTGCCAGCAATAGGGACAGACAAGAGACCCAGTACTTC.

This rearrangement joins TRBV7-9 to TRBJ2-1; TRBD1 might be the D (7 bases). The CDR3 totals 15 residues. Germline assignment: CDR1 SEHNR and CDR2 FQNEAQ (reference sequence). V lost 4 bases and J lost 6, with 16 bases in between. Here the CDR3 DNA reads TGTGCCAGCAGCTCCAGGGGGGTCGGGAGCAATGAGCAGTTCTTC. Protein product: CASSSRGVGSNEQFF. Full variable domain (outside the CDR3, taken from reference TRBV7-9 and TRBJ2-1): DTGVSQNPRHKITKRGQNVTFRCDPISEHNRLYWYRQTLGQGPEFLTYFQNEAQLEKSRLLSDRFSAERPKGSFSTLEIQRTEQGDSAMYLCASSSRGVGSNEQFFGPGTRLTVL.

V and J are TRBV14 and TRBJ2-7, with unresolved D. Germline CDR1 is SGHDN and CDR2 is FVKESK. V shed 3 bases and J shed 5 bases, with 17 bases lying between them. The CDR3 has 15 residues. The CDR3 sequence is CASSHFRGEWNEQYF. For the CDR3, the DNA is TGTGCCAGCAGCCATTTTCGCGGCGAGTGGAACGAGCAGTACTTC.

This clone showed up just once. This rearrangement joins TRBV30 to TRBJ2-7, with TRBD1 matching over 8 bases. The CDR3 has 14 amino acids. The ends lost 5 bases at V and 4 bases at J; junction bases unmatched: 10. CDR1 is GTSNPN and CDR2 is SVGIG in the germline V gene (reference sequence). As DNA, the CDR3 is TGTGCCTGGGGACGTGGGACAGGTCTTTACGAGCAGTACTTC. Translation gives CAWGRGTGLYEQYF.

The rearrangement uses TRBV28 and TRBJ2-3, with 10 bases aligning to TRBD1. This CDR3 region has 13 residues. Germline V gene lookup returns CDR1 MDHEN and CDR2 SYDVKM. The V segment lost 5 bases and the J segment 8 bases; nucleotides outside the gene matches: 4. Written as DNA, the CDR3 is TGTGCCAGCAGTCGACAGGGGGCGGGTACGCAGTATTTT. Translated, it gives CASSRQGAGTQYF.

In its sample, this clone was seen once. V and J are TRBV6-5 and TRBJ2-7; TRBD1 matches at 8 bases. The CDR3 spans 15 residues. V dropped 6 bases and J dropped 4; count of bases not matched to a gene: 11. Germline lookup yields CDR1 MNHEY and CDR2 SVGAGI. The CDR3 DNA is TGTGCCAGCAGGGGGACAGGTGTGGGGACTTACGAGCAGTACTTC. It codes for CASRGTGVGTYEQYF.

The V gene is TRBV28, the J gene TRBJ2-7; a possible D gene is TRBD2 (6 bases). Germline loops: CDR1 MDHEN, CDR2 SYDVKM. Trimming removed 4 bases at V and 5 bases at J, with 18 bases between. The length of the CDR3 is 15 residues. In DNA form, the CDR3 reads TGTGCCAGCAGTTGGAGGGGAACGCTAATCCACGAGCAGTACTTC. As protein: CASSWRGTLIHEQYF.

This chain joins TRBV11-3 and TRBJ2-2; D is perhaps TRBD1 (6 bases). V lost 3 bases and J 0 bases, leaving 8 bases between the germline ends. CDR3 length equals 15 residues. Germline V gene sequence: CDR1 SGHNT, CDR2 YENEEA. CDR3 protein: CASSFGTPNTGELFF. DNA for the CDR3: TGTGCCAGCAGCTTCGGGACACCGAACACCGGGGAGCTGTTTTTT.

CDR3 region: CASSPRQGASTDTQYF. The CDR3, as DNA: TGTGCCAGCAGCCCAAGACAGGGGGCTAGCACAGATACGCAGTATTTT. J is TRBJ2-3 and V is TRBV9; 10 bases are a match to TRBD1. The CDR3 spans 16 residues. The germline V gene has CDR1 SGDLS and CDR2 YYNGEE. After removal of 4 bases from V and 0 bases from J, the junction contained 5 bases not matched to a gene.

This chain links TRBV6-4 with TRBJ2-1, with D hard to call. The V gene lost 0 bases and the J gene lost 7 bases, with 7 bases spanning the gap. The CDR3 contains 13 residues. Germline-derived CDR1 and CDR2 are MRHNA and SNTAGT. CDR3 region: CASSDSAGNEQFF. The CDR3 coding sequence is TGTGCCAGCAGTGACTCGGCCGGGAATGAGCAGTTCTTC.

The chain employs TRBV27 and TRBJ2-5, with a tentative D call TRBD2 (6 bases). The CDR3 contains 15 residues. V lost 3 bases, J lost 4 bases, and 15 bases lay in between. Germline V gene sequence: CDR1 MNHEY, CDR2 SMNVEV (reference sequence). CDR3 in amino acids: CASSFRLAFSETQYF. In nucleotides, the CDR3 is TGTGCCAGCAGTTTTAGGCTAGCGTTTTCAGAGACCCAGTACTTC.

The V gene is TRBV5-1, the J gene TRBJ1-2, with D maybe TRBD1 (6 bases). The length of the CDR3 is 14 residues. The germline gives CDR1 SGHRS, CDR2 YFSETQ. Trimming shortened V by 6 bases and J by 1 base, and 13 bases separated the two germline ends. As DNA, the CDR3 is TGCGCCAGCAAGGCGCAGGGGAGTAACTATGGCTACACCTTC. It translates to CASKAQGSNYGYTF. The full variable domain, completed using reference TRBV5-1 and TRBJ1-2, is KAGVTQTPRYLIKTRGQQVTLSCSPISGHRSVSWYQQTPGQGLQFLFEYFSETQRNKGNFPGRFSGRQFSNSRSEMNVSTLELGDSALYLCASKAQGSNYGYTFGSGTRLTVV.

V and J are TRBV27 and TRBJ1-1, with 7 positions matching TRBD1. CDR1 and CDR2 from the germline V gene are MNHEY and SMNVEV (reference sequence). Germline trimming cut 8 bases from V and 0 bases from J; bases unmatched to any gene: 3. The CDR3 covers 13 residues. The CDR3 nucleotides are TGTGCCAGCGGGGACAGCATGAACACTGAAGCTTTCTTT. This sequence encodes CASGDSMNTEAFF.

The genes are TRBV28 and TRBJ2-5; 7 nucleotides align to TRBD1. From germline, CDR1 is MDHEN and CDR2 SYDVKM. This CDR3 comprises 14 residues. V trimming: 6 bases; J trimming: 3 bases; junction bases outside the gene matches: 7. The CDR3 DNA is TGTGCCAGCAGCCGGGGTGGACAGGAAGAGACCCAGTACTTC. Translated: CASSRGGQEETQYF.

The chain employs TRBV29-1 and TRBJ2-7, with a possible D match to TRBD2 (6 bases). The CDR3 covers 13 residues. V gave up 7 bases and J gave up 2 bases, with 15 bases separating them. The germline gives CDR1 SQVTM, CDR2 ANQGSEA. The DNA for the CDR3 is TGCAGCGCTAGGAGGGCAAATACCTACGAGCAGTACTTC. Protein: CSARRANTYEQYF.

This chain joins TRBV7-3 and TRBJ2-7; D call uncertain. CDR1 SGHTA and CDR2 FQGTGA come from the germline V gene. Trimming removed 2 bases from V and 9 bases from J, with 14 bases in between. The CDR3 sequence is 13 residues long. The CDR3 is CASSLGGLSPQYF. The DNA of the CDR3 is TGTGCCAGCAGCTTAGGTGGTTTGAGCCCGCAGTACTTC.

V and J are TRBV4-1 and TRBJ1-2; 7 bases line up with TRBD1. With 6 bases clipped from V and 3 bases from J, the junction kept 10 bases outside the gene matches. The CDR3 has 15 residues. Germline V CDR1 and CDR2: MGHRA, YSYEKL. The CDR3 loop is CASRRATGEDYGYTF. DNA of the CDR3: TGCGCCAGCAGGCGCGCCACAGGGGAGGACTATGGCTACACCTTC.

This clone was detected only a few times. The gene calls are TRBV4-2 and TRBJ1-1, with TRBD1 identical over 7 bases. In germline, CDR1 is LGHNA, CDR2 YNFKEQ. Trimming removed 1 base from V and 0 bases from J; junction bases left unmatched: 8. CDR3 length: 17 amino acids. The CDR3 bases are TGTGCCAGCAGCCAAGGTATTGGGGACAGCATGAACACTGAAGCTTTCTTT. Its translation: CASSQGIGDSMNTEAFF.

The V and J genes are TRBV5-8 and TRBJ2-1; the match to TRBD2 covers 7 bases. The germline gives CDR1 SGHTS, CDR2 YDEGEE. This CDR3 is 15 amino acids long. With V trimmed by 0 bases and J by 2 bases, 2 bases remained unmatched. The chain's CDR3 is CASSLEGGPYNEQFF. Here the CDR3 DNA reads TGTGCCAGCAGCTTGGAGGGAGGGCCCTACAATGAGCAGTTCTTC.

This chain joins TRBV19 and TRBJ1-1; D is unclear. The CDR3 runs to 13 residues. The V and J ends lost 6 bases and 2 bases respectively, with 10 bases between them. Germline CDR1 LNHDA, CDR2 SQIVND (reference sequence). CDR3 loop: CASSPRLNTEAFF. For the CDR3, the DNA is TGTGCCAGTAGCCCCCGACTAAACACTGAAGCTTTCTTT. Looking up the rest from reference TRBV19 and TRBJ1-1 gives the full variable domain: DGGITQSPKYLFRKEGQNVTLSCEQNLNHDAMYWYRQDPGQGLRLIYYSQIVNDFQKGDIAEGYSVSREKKESFPLTVTSAQKNPTAFYLCASSPRLNTEAFFGQGTRLTVV.